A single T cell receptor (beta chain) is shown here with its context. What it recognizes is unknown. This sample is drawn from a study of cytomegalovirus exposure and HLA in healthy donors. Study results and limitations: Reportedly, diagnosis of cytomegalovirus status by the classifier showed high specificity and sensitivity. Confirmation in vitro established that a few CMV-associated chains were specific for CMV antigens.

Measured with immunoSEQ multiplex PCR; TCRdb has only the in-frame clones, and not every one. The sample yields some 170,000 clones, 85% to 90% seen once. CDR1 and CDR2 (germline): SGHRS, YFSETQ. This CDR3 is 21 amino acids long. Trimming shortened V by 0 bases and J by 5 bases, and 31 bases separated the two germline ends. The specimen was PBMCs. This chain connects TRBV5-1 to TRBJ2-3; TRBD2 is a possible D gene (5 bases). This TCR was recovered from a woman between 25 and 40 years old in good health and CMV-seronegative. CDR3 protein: CASSLDGERGESRLWLDTQYF. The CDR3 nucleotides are TGCGCCAGCAGCTTGGACGGGGAAAGAGGCGAGTCAAGGCTTTGGCTAGATACGCAGTATTTT.